The T cell receptor (beta chain) under discussion was sequenced for a study of blood T cells in healthy people across ages. Study results and limitations: CMV status of donors was unknown, possibly confounding expanded clonotype changes. Getting older went along with TCR beta diversity per million T cells dropping roughly linearly. Long-lived donors had more naive CD4+ cells and higher diversity than aged donors.

For the second PCR, which ran for roughly 7 to 11 cycles, a sample-barcoded 5' primer and a J-beta primer mix were used. MiXCR, run by TCRdb on the 5' RACE reads, gives a single entry per CDR3 protein. This table holds over 500,000 distinct CDR3 sequences, around 52% found once. Peripheral blood samples of 9 to 10 milliliters were drawn from each donor. The CDR3 loop spans 14 amino acids. Trimming removed 6 bases from V and 8 bases from J; junction bases left unmatched: 8. In this sample, this clonotype turned up many times. Its target is unknown. Material: blood. J is TRBJ2-1 and V is TRBV12-3 or TRBV12-4; 9 nucleotides align to TRBD2. The TCR comes from a woman over 75 in good health. The CDR3 reads CASSLSGSTDEQFF. CDR3 nucleotide sequence: TGTGCCAGCAGCCTTAGCGGGAGCACGGATGAGCAGTTCTTC.